This T cell receptor beta chain was documented in a study of CD8+ T cells in alopecia areata. RNA extraction was followed by reverse transcription into cDNA, which acted as the sequencing template. Here immunoSEQ multiplex PCR was the method, and the copy in TCRdb shows in-frame clones only, minus some. The profile shows about 34,000 clones, around 59% of them singletons. This clone was counted many times. The sequencing input was NKG2D-high CD8+ T cells sorted from blood. This receptor was identified in a human donor with alopecia areata.

CDR3 loop: CASSQGLARETQYF. The DNA for the CDR3 is TGTGCCAGCAGCCAGGGACTAGCGAGAGAGACCCAGTACTTC. This rearrangement joins TRBV5-6 to TRBJ2-5; 10 bases are shared with TRBD2. The V and J ends lost 4 bases and 4 bases, in that order; junction bases with no gene match: 4. The CDR3 has 14 amino acids. Germline values: CDR1 SGHDT, CDR2 YYEEEE. The full variable domain, completed using reference TRBV5-6 and TRBJ2-5, is DAGVTQSPTHLIKTRGQQVTLRCSPKSGHDTVSWYQQALGQGPQFIFQYYEEEERQRGNFPDRFSGHQFPNYSSELNVNALLLGDSALYLCASSQGLARETQYFGPGTRLLVL.